The T cell receptor beta chain under discussion was sequenced for a study of T cell clonotyping in hematopoietic cell transplantation. Points from the study as a whole: Pathologically expanded recipient clonotypes increased progressively from day 30 to day 180 as diversity fell. Cells were unsorted, so CD4 and CD8 contributions were not separated.

Comment on this clone: Its antigen is not known.

Samples: about 28 days before transplant, then days 30, 100 and 180 after. Trimming cost V 8 bases and J 4 bases; bases outside gene matches: 11. The germline V gene has CDR1 LNHDA and CDR2 SQIVND (reference sequence). This CDR3 has 17 residues. The repertoire was sequenced with immunoSEQ multiplex PCR; TCRdb's copy has only in-frame clones and lacks some. The data contain nearly 5,500 clones, about four fifths of them singletons. The chain links TRBV19 to TRBJ2-2, with 12 bases fitting TRBD2. Here the sequenced sample was peripheral blood mononuclear cells, taken 30 days after allogeneic stem cell transplant. The sequence was collected from a male patient in his sixties who had an allogeneic stem cell transplant from an unrelated donor, so the T cells may come from the graft donor. Some clones in this sample may be carry-over from other donors' samples. The CDR3: CASSSLAGGPGTGELFF. In DNA form, the CDR3 reads TGTGCCAGTTCATCTCTAGCGGGAGGGCCGGGCACCGGGGAGCTGTTTTTT.